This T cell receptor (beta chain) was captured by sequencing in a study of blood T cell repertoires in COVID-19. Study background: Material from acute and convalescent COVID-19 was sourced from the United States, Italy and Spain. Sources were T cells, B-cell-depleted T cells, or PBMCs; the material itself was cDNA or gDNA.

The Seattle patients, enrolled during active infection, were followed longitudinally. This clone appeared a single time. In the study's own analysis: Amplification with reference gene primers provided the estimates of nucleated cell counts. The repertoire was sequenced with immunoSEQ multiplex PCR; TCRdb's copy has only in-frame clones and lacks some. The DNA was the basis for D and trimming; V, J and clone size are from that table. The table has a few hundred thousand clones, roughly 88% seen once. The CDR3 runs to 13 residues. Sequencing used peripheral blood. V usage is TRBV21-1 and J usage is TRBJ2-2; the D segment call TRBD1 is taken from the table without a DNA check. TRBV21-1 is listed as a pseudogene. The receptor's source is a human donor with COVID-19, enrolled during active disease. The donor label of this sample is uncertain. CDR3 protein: CASSKDSTGELFF. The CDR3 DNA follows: TGTGCCAGCAGCAAAGACAGCACCGGGGAGCTGTTTTTT.